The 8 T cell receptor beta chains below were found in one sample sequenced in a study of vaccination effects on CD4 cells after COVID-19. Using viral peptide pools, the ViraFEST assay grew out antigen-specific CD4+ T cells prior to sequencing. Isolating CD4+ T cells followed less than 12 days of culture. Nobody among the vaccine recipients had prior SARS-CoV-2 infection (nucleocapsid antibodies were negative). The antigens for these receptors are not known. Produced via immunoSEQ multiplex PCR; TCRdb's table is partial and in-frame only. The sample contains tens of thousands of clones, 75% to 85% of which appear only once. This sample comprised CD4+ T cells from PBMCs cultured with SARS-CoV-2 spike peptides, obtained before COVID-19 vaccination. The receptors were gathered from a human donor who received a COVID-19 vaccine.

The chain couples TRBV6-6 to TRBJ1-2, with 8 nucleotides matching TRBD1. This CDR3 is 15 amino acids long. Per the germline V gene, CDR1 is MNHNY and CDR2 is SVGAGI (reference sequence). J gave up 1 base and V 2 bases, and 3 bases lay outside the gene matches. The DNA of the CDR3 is TGTGCCAGCAGTTACCCTGACAGGGGTAACTATGGCTACACCTTC. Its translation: CASSYPDRGNYGYTF.

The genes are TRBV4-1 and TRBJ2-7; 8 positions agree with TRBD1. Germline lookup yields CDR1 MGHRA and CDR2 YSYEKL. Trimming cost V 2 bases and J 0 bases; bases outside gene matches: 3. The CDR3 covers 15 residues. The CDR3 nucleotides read TGCGCCAGCAGCCAAAGACAGGGGAGCTCCTACGAGCAGTACTTC. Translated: CASSQRQGSSYEQYF.

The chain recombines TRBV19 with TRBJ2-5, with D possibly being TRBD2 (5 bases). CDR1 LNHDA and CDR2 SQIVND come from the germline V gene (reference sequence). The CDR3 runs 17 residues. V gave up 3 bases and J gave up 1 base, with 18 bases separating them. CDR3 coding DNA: TGTGCCAGTAGTATCAAAAAGAGGGTGGCAGTCCAAGAGACCCAGTACTTC. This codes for CASSIKKRVAVQETQYF.

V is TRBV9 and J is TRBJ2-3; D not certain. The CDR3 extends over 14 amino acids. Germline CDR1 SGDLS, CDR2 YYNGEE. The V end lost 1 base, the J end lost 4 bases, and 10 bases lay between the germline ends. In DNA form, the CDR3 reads TGTGCCAGCAGCGTACACGCAAGGTCAGATACGCAGTATTTT. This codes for CASSVHARSDTQYF. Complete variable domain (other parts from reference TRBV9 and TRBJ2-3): DSGVTQTPKHLITATGQRVTLRCSPRSGDLSVYWYQQSLDQGLQFLIQYYNGEERAKGNILERFSAQQFPDLHSELNLSSLELGDSALYFCASSVHARSDTQYFGPGTRLTVL.

CDR3 sequence (DNA): TGTGCCAGCAGTCTTGACACTGCGGACGAGCAGTACTTC. It codes for CASSLDTADEQYF. The gene calls are TRBV28 and TRBJ2-7; no definite D call. This CDR3 comprises 13 residues. The V and J ends lost 5 bases and 5 bases respectively, with 13 bases between them. CDR1 MDHEN and CDR2 SYDVKM come from the germline V gene.

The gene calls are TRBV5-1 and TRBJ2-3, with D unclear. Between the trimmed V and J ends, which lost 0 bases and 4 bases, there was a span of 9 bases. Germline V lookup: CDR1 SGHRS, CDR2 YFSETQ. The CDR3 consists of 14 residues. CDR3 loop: CASSLDKPADTQYF. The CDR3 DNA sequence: TGCGCCAGCAGCTTGGATAAACCGGCAGATACGCAGTATTTT.

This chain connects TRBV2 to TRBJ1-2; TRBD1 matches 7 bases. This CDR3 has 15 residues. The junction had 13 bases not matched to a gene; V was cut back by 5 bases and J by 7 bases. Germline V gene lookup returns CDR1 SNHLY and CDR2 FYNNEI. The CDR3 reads CASSQTDRRVGGYTF. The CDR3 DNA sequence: TGTGCCAGCAGTCAAACGGACAGGAGGGTCGGTGGCTACACCTTC.

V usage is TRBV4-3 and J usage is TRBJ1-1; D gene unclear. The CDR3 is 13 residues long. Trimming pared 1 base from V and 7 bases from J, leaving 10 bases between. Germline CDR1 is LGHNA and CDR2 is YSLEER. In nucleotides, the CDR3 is TGCGCCAGCAGCCAAGGTGAGGGTCGTGAAGCTTTCTTT. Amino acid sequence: CASSQGEGREAFF.